Presented here are 23 T cell receptor beta chains from one specimen sequenced in a study of shared clonotypes between healthy human individuals. The assay was immunoSEQ multiplex PCR, and TCRdb's table has in-frame clones only and misses some. The table shows approximately 1.5 million clones, with 98% occurring only once. Sequences were obtained from naive CD4+ T cells sorted from blood. As for subset: CD45RA+ positively selected. These TCRs come from a man aged 25 to 40 in good health.

V and J are TRBV6-1 and TRBJ1-5, with D hard to call. This CDR3 region has 14 residues. Per germline, CDR1 MNHNS and CDR2 SASEGT. The V and J ends lost 4 bases and 7 bases respectively, with 14 bases between them. The CDR3 spells CASSAQKGNQPQHF. In DNA, the CDR3 is TGTGCCAGCAGTGCCCAGAAGGGTAACCAGCCCCAGCATTTT.

The chain links TRBV15 to TRBJ2-7, with 7 positions matching TRBD2. The CDR3 loop spans 17 amino acids. Germline lookup yields CDR1 LNHNV and CDR2 YYDKDF (reference sequence). Trimming at V came to 0 bases and at J to 3 bases, leaving 11 bases not matched to a gene. Written as DNA, the CDR3 is TGTGCCACCAGCAGAGATTCCCGGGCTAGCGGATACTACGAGCAGTACTTC. This sequence encodes CATSRDSRASGYYEQYF.

The chain couples TRBV5-1 to TRBJ1-3; D is unclear. Trimming took off 7 bases at V and 0 bases at J, with 14 bases between the two ends. CDR3 length equals 15 residues. Per the germline V gene, CDR1 is SGHRS and CDR2 is YFSETQ. The CDR3 loop reads CASLRRIHSGNTIYF. The CDR3 coding sequence is TGCGCCAGCTTAAGGAGAATACACTCTGGAAACACCATATATTTT.

The chain carries TRBV29-1 and TRBJ2-4, with D tentatively TRBD1 or TRBD2 (5 bases each). The CDR3 is made up of 12 amino acids. Trimming removed 7 bases from V and 0 bases from J, with 7 bases in between. Germline CDR1 and CDR2: SQVTM and ANQGSEA. The CDR3 DNA reads TGCAGCGCGGGGCTAGCCAAAAACATTCAGTACTTC. The encoded protein is CSAGLAKNIQYF.

The chain joins TRBV19 to TRBJ1-1, with D maybe TRBD1 (5 bases). With 3 bases removed from V and 5 bases from J, the gap between germline ends came to 16 bases. CDR3 size: 15 residues. Germline loops: CDR1 LNHDA, CDR2 SQIVND (reference sequence). CDR3 nucleotides: TGTGCCAGTAGTATTTTCAGGACAAGCGGAACTGAAGCTTTCTTT. Its translation: CASSIFRTSGTEAFF.

This sequence joins TRBV7-9 and TRBJ1-4; D uncertain. Between the trimmed V and J ends, which lost 1 base and 2 bases, there was a span of 11 bases. Germline V gives CDR1 SEHNR, CDR2 FQNEAQ (reference sequence). The length of the CDR3 is 16 residues. The CDR3 spells CASSLGRGSTNEKLFF. The CDR3 DNA follows: TGTGCCAGCAGCTTAGGACGGGGAAGCACTAATGAAAAACTGTTTTTT.

The V gene is TRBV11-1, the J gene TRBJ2-3; tentatively, D is TRBD2 (6 bases). The CDR3 is made up of 15 amino acids. The V gene lost 2 bases and the J gene lost 8 bases, with 17 bases spanning the gap. Per germline, CDR1 SGHAT and CDR2 FQDESV (reference sequence). The chain's CDR3 is CASSLSSGSGSTQYF. The CDR3, as DNA: TGTGCCAGCAGCTTATCGTCTGGTAGCGGCTCTACGCAGTATTTT.

The rearrangement links TRBV6-1 to TRBJ2-7, with unresolved D. Trimming stripped 5 bases from V and 0 bases from J, with 5 bases between. There are 12 residues in the CDR3. The germline CDR1 and CDR2 sequences are MNHNS and SASEGT. CDR3 in amino acids: CASSSHSYEQYF. The CDR3 DNA reads TGTGCCAGCAGTTCCCACTCCTACGAGCAGTACTTC.

The count of this clone is one. The CDR3 loop reads CASSATTVSGNTIYF. DNA of the CDR3: TGTGCCAGCAGTGCGACGACAGTCTCTGGAAACACCATATATTTT. The chain uses TRBV2 and TRBJ1-3, with a tentative D call TRBD1 (5 bases). Per the germline V gene, CDR1 is SNHLY and CDR2 is FYNNEI. V dropped 4 bases and J dropped 0 bases, with 10 bases sitting between them. This CDR3 region has 15 residues.

A note on this clone: Other DNA sequences within the sample encode an identical CDR3. This chain uses TRBV20-1 with TRBJ2-1, with TRBD2 matching 7 bases. V gave up 6 bases and J gave up 10 bases; unmatched junction bases: 6. This CDR3 has 11 residues. Germline V gene data show CDR1 as DFQATT and CDR2 as SNEGSKA (reference sequence). The chain's CDR3 is CSAQKAGEQFF. DNA of the CDR3: TGCAGTGCCCAGAAAGCGGGAGAGCAGTTCTTC.

This chain uses TRBV2 with TRBJ2-7; 10 nucleotides line up with TRBD2. The J segment lost 5 bases and the V segment lost 6 bases, leaving 19 bases of the junction unmatched. There are 18 residues in the CDR3. The germline CDR1 and CDR2 sequences are SNHLY and FYNNEI. The CDR3 nucleotides are TGTGCCAGCAGGGGTTTGTCAGGGACTAGCGTCGTTCCCCACGAGCAGTACTTC. Translation: CASRGLSGTSVVPHEQYF.

Remarks on this clone: One end of the junction does not line up with germline, which may come from a read error. The chain joins TRBV10-1 to TRBJ2-1; 8 bases agree with TRBD1. Germline assignment: CDR1 WNHNN and CDR2 SYGVQD (reference sequence). The CDR3 has 14 amino acids. The CDR3: CATSSGGPSVEQFF. The CDR3, as DNA: TGCGCCACCAGTTCAGGGGGCCCCTCTGTCGAGCAGTTCTTC.

The chain links TRBV5-4 to TRBJ2-7, with 10 bases identical to TRBD2. This CDR3 region has 17 residues. The V and J ends lost 4 bases and 2 bases, in that order; junction bases with no gene match: 12. Germline V lookup: CDR1 SGHNT, CDR2 YYREEE (reference sequence). The CDR3, as DNA: TGTGCCAGCAGCCTGGGGACTAGCGCCCAAGGAACCTACGAGCAGTACTTC. This encodes CASSLGTSAQGTYEQYF.

Points on this clone: The sample holds other DNA sequences that translate to the same CDR3. This sequence joins TRBV5-1 and TRBJ1-4, with no clear D. The CDR3 is 15 amino acids. In germline, CDR1 is SGHRS, CDR2 YFSETQ. The V end lost 2 bases, the J end lost 3 bases, and 11 bases lay between the germline ends. The CDR3 DNA sequence: TGCGCCAGCAGCTTATCAGGTGGAGCTAATGAAAAACTGTTTTTT. It yields the protein CASSLSGGANEKLFF.

This rearrangement joins TRBV28 to TRBJ2-1; no firm D call. This CDR3 comprises 16 residues. V lost 1 base, J lost 4 bases, and 14 bases lay in between. Germline V CDR1 and CDR2: MDHEN, SYDVKM. The CDR3 region is CASSLSFGDRYNEQFF. CDR3 nucleotide sequence: TGTGCCAGCAGTTTATCATTTGGGGATCGATACAATGAGCAGTTCTTC. Complete variable domain (other parts from reference TRBV28 and TRBJ2-1): DVKVTQSSRYLVKRTGEKVFLECVQDMDHENMFWYRQDPGLGLRLIYFSYDVKMKEKGDIPEGYSVSREKKERFSLILESASTNQTSMYLCASSLSFGDRYNEQFFGPGTRLTVL.

V usage is TRBV11-2 and J usage is TRBJ2-7; D ambiguous. The CDR3 length is 12 residues. Germline V CDR1 and CDR2: SGHAT, FQNNGV. Trimming removed 1 base from V and 3 bases from J, with 4 bases in between. CDR3 sequence reads: CASSLGNYEQYF. The CDR3, as DNA: TGTGCCAGCAGCTTAGGGAACTACGAGCAGTACTTC. Variable domain in full (rest from reference TRBV11-2 and TRBJ2-7): EAGVAQSPRYKIIEKRQSVAFWCNPISGHATLYWYQQILGQGPKLLIQFQNNGVVDDSQLPKDRFSAERLKGVDSTLKIQPAKLEDSAVYLCASSLGNYEQYFGPGTRLTVT.

To note about this clone: This specimen includes other DNA sequences encoding the same CDR3. CDR3 bases: TGCGCCAGCAGCCAACAAGGGGGCACAGATACGCAGTATTTT. Translated, it gives CASSQQGGTDTQYF. The chain links TRBV5-1 to TRBJ2-3; D is perhaps TRBD1 (5 bases). The V and J ends lost 4 bases and 1 base respectively, with 10 bases between them. This CDR3 spans 14 amino acids. Germline V gene lookup returns CDR1 SGHRS and CDR2 YFSETQ.

This chain connects TRBV28 to TRBJ1-3; D unclear. The V and J ends lost 5 bases and 4 bases respectively, with 12 bases between them. The CDR3 has 14 amino acids. Germline loops: CDR1 MDHEN, CDR2 SYDVKM. In DNA, the CDR3 is TGTGCCAGCAGTACCGTTGGGTTCGGAAACACCATATATTTT. Translation: CASSTVGFGNTIYF.

V usage is TRBV18 and J usage is TRBJ1-2; D may be TRBD1 (5 bases). The germline gives CDR1 KGHSH, CDR2 LQKENI. V lost 1 base to trimming and J lost 1 base, with 10 bases between them. The CDR3 is 15 amino acids. The CDR3 protein is CASSPRSGFNYGYTF. The CDR3 DNA reads TGTGCCAGCTCACCACGCTCAGGGTTTAACTATGGCTACACCTTC.

The V gene is TRBV7-2, the J gene TRBJ2-7; D uncertain. The CDR3 loop spans 13 amino acids. Germline assignment: CDR1 SGHTA and CDR2 FQGNSA. V was shortened by 4 bases and J by 3 bases, with 10 bases between the two germline ends. Here the CDR3 DNA reads TGTGCCAGCAGCTCTGCAGTGAACTACGAGCAGTACTTC. This gives the protein CASSSAVNYEQYF.

The chain couples TRBV5-4 to TRBJ2-1; D unclear. The V and J ends lost 4 bases and 0 bases respectively, with 5 bases between them. This CDR3 is built from 13 residues. CDR1 and CDR2 from the germline V gene are SGHNT and YYREEE (reference sequence). The CDR3 sequence: CASSQSSYNEQFF. The CDR3 DNA follows: TGTGCCAGCAGCCAGAGCTCCTACAATGAGCAGTTCTTC.

The genes are TRBV9 and TRBJ1-1; perhaps TRBD1 as D (6 bases). CDR1 is SGDLS and CDR2 is YYNGEE in the germline V gene. V dropped 1 base and J dropped 0 bases, with 13 bases sitting between them. The CDR3 is made up of 16 amino acids. CDR3 in amino acids: CASSVFQGSMNTEAFF. CDR3 sequence (DNA): TGTGCCAGCAGCGTATTCCAGGGGTCTATGAACACTGAAGCTTTCTTT.

The chain recombines TRBV28 with TRBJ1-2; no clear D. CDR1 is MDHEN and CDR2 is SYDVKM in the germline V gene. V was clipped by 4 bases and J by 8 bases, with 8 bases between them. This CDR3 spans 11 amino acids. The CDR3 sequence: CASSSPQGYTF. DNA for the CDR3: TGTGCCAGCAGTTCCCCGCAGGGCTACACCTTC.